The rows below give T cell receptor beta chains drawn from one sample of a study of monozygotic twins with inflammatory bowel disease. TCRdb reprocessed the 5' RACE reads and stores each CDR3 protein as one record, lacking DNA. This sample's clone table lists 200,000 to 250,000 distinct CDR3 sequences. The sample consisted of blood. The receptors were gathered from a human donor with ulcerative colitis or Crohn's disease, or a healthy co-twin of an affected twin (not recorded which). Each CDR3 is given with its conserved first and last residue.

J	V	CDR3
TRBJ1-2	TRBV7-9	CASSFGDDRATYYGYTF
TRBJ2-7	TRBV20-1	CSARGQGSYEQYF
TRBJ2-4	TRBV12-3/TRBV12-4	CASSLGTAKLRYF
TRBJ1-1	TRBV4-1	CASSQEGIFQKNTEAFF
TRBJ2-7	TRBV6-5	CASSYLARSYEQYF
TRBJ1-3	TRBV6-1	CASSQETGNTIYF
TRBJ2-1	TRBV5-1	CASSLASGPYNEQFF
TRBJ2-6	TRBV4-1	CATGGVGSGANVLTF
TRBJ1-5	TRBV7-9	CASSGQLNQPQHF
TRBJ1-5	TRBV20-1	CSARDRTLGQPQHF
TRBJ2-3	TRBV5-1	CASSLNGLSTDTQYF
TRBJ1-1	TRBV14	CASSQVPSTEAFF
TRBJ1-4	TRBV12-3/TRBV12-4	CASSPGTVNEKLFF
TRBJ1-3	TRBV12-3/TRBV12-4	CASSLGRAMGNTIYF
TRBJ2-1	TRBV5-1	CASSLRGLGNEQFF
TRBJ2-1	TRBV11-3	CASSSTGTGFNEQFF
TRBJ1-5	TRBV5-1	CASSLLPDRANQPQHF
TRBJ1-1	TRBV6-5	CASSYDRGQGTEAFF
TRBJ2-3	TRBV29-1	CSVGTARTTQYF
TRBJ1-2	TRBV12-3/TRBV12-4	CASNIRGRQGRGYTF
TRBJ1-1	TRBV29-1	CSVPRGGEAFF
TRBJ2-1	TRBV5-1	CASSLQGQGANEQFF
TRBJ2-3	TRBV5-1	CASSNWGPPSTDTQYF
TRBJ1-1	TRBV7-9	CALLGDWDTEAFF
TRBJ1-2	TRBV7-2	CASSSDRSYGYTF
TRBJ1-1	TRBV5-1	CASSLTGLNTEAFF